Below, one T cell receptor beta chain is given with its context. Antigen specificity is unknown. The entry originates in a study of OX40 agonist ivuxolimab in advanced cancers. Study results and caveats: Clonal expansion was seen in CD4+ and CD8+ blood T cells by week 6 at 0.1 to 3.0 mg/kg. Among patients with partial responses at 0.1-3.0 mg/kg, clonal expansion was among the lowest.

CDR3 length: 13 amino acids. V lost 3 bases, J lost 4 bases, and 7 bases lay in between. Germline V gives CDR1 SGHTA, CDR2 FQGNSA. Sampled blood was obtained at baseline, cycle 4 day 1, and cycle 7 day 1. The data were produced by immunoSEQ multiplex PCR, yet TCRdb's version contains in-frame clones alone and is incomplete. The sample contains some 96,000 clones, roughly four fifths of which appear only once. This sample comprised CD4+ or CD8+ T cells sorted from blood, obtained in a trial of the OX40 agonist ivuxolimab. This rearrangement joins TRBV7-2 to TRBJ2-1; perhaps TRBD1 as D (5 bases). This clonotype originated in an adult with an advanced solid tumor such as melanoma, head and neck, liver or kidney cancer. The CDR3 protein is CASSLTVYNEQFF. CDR3 nucleotides: TGTGCCAGCAGCTTGACAGTTTACAATGAGCAGTTCTTC.